The 27 T cell receptor beta chains reported below all come from one sample, sequenced in a study of T cells in Graves' hyperthyroidism and ophthalmopathy. Amplification yielded TCR beta CDR3 regions, with RNA transcripts as the source. When the TCR CDR3 underwent first-round RT-PCR, the HTBI primer set was used. TCRdb recomputed calls from the multiplex PCR reads with MiXCR, one row per CDR3 protein. The profile shows 300,000 to 450,000 distinct CDR3 sequences, approximately 25% of them singletons. Material for sequencing was blood. The receptors were gathered from a man aged 50-59 years with Graves' hyperthyroidism.

The CDR3 here is CASSLASQGASGEQFF. In nucleotides, the CDR3 is TGTGCCAGCAGTTTAGCCAGCCAGGGAGCCAGTGGTGAGCAGTTCTTC. This chain joins TRBV12-3 or TRBV12-4 and TRBJ2-1; tentatively, D is TRBD1 or TRBD2 (5 bases each). The CDR3 has 16 amino acids. V was clipped by 0 bases and J by 9 bases, with 18 bases between them.

This clonotype was counted ten times or more. V and J are TRBV2 and TRBJ2-3, with 7 nucleotides matching TRBD2. The length of the CDR3 is 18 residues. V lost 0 bases, J lost 3 bases, and 12 bases stayed unmatched. CDR1 is SNHLY and CDR2 is FYNNEI in the germline V gene. In nucleotides, the CDR3 is TGTGCCAGCAGTGAAGCGCAAGATGCGGGAGTCTGGACAGATACGCAGTATTTT. As protein: CASSEAQDAGVWTDTQYF.

The J gene is TRBJ2-2, the V gene TRBV3-1, with 14 positions matching TRBD2. The J segment lost 6 bases and the V segment lost 2 bases, leaving 14 bases of the junction unmatched. Per germline, CDR1 LGHDT and CDR2 YNNKEL (reference sequence). The CDR3 length is 20 residues. The CDR3 reads CASSQSLGLAGGGYAGELFF. The CDR3, as DNA: TGTGCCAGCAGCCAATCCCTAGGACTAGCGGGAGGCGGTTACGCCGGGGAGCTGTTTTTT.

This clonotype turned up a few times. The chain is built from TRBV2 and TRBJ1-5, with TRBD1 identical over 8 bases. Germline V gene sequence: CDR1 SNHLY, CDR2 FYNNEI. This CDR3 has 14 amino acids. Trimming took 4 bases from V and 4 from J; bases not matched to a gene: 3. The CDR3 loop is CASSGTGKNQPQHF. The DNA for the CDR3 is TGTGCCAGCAGTGGGACAGGGAAAAATCAGCCCCAGCATTTT.

This clonotype was observed a handful of times. V and J are TRBV5-1 and TRBJ2-5; TRBD1 agrees at 8 bases. Germline lookup yields CDR1 SGHRS and CDR2 YFSETQ. J was trimmed by 1 base and V by 3 bases; bases with no gene match: 2. CDR3 length: 14 residues. CDR3 nucleotide sequence: TGCGCCAGCAGCTATGGACAGGGCCAAGAGACCCAGTACTTC. The encoded protein is CASSYGQGQETQYF. Based on the CDR3 plus reference TRBV5-1 and TRBJ2-5, the full variable domain is KAGVTQTPRYLIKTRGQQVTLSCSPISGHRSVSWYQQTPGQGLQFLFEYFSETQRNKGNFPGRFSGRQFSNSRSEMNVSTLELGDSALYLCASSYGQGQETQYFGPGTRLLVL.

This clonotype occurred a few times. This chain joins TRBV19 and TRBJ2-7; 10 bases line up with TRBD2. The CDR3 runs 14 residues. V dropped 10 bases and J dropped 5; count of bases not matched to a gene: 11. Looked up from germline, CDR1 is LNHDA and CDR2 is SQIVND (reference sequence). The CDR3 DNA follows: TGTGCCACACCCAACAGCGGGAGGGCCAACGAGCAGTACTTC. Translating it yields CATPNSGRANEQYF.

This clonotype was observed at least ten times. The chain links TRBV12-3 or TRBV12-4 to TRBJ2-7; D may match TRBD1 or TRBD2 (5 bases each). The CDR3 has 13 residues. V lost 2 bases, J lost 7 bases, and 12 bases lay in between. CDR3 region: CASSLILGEEQYF. The CDR3 nucleotides read TGTGCCAGCAGTTTAATCTTGGGGGAAGAGCAGTACTTC.

This clonotype was recorded at least ten times. The rearrangement uses TRBV12-3 or TRBV12-4 and TRBJ2-3, with D possibly being TRBD2 (6 bases). V lost 1 base and J 8 bases, leaving 10 bases between the germline ends. The length of the CDR3 is 13 residues. The CDR3 sequence is CASSLGPEGTQYF. CDR3 nucleotide sequence: TGTGCCAGCAGTTTAGGTCCGGAGGGTACGCAGTATTTT.

The rearrangement uses TRBV5-5 and TRBJ2-2; TRBD1 or TRBD2 may be the D gene (5 bases each). This CDR3 has 17 amino acids. Germline CDR1 is SGHKS and CDR2 is YYEKEE (reference sequence). Deletions cut 4 bases from V and 3 bases from J, with 19 bases between. CDR3 coding DNA: TGTGCCAGCAGCCGCTTGGGGGTCGGGTCCGACACCGGGGAGCTGTTTTTT. This sequence encodes CASSRLGVGSDTGELFF. Full variable domain (rest looked up from reference TRBV5-5 and TRBJ2-2): DAGVTQSPTHLIKTRGQQVTLRCSPISGHKSVSWYQQVLGQGPQFIFQYYEKEERGRGNFPDRFSARQFPNYSSELNVNALLLGDSALYLCASSRLGVGSDTGELFFGEGSRLTVL.

This chain links TRBV12-3 or TRBV12-4 with TRBJ2-2; weak D call: TRBD2 (5 bases). The CDR3 is 17 residues long. V dropped 2 bases and J dropped 5 bases, with 18 bases sitting between them. The CDR3 nucleotides are TGTGCCAGCAGTTTATATTCGGGTGGGAGTGAGACCGGGGAGCTGTTTTTT. Amino acids: CASSLYSGGSETGELFF.

V and J are TRBV24-1 and TRBJ2-1, with 8 nucleotides matching TRBD1. The germline V gene has CDR1 KGHDR and CDR2 SFDVKD. The CDR3 loop spans 14 amino acids. The V segment lost 3 bases and the J segment 12 bases; nucleotides outside the gene matches: 9. This CDR3 reads CATSDTPTGDGQFF. CDR3 in DNA: TGTGCCACCAGTGATACACCGACAGGGGATGGGCAGTTCTTC.

A note on this clonotype: A single base separates this from a much larger clone, so it may be a read error. The gene calls are TRBV30 and TRBJ2-2, with D perhaps matching TRBD1 (5 bases). The last part of the DNA fits TRBJ1-1 better; the J call may be wrong. The CDR3 sequence is 11 residues long. From germline, CDR1 is GTSNPN and CDR2 SVGIG (reference sequence). This CDR3 is CTWSGDSRAFF. CDR3 in DNA: TGTACCTGGAGTGGAGACAGCAGAGCTTTCTTT.

This clonotype was observed a handful of times. V gene TRBV20-1 combines with J gene TRBJ2-3; 9 bases are a match to TRBD2. Germline V gives CDR1 DFQATT, CDR2 SNEGSKA (reference sequence). V shed 5 bases and J 1 base; nucleotides not matched to a gene: 4. CDR3 length: 14 residues. The DNA for the CDR3 is TGCAGTGCTCCCCGACTAGCGGGCACAGATACGCAGTATTTT. Its protein is CSAPRLAGTDTQYF.

With respect to this clonotype: The junction and the germline gene differ at one end; a read error may be behind it. The rearrangement joins TRBV5-1 to TRBJ1-1; no definite D call. Germline V gives CDR1 SGHRS, CDR2 YFSETQ. This CDR3 region has 16 residues. In DNA, the CDR3 is TGCGCCAGCAGCTCTGGACTAAAACCCATGAACACTGAAGCTTCCTTT. Amino acids: CASSSGLKPMNTEASF.

This clonotype was counted only a few times. V gene TRBV3-1 combines with J gene TRBJ1-6, with TRBD1 matching 7 bases. From germline, CDR1 is LGHDT and CDR2 YNNKEL (reference sequence). CDR3 length equals 15 residues. The V and J ends lost 6 bases and 6 bases, in that order; junction bases with no gene match: 8. Here the CDR3 DNA reads TGTGCCAGCAGAATAAGAGGGGGCGGTAATTCACCCCTCCACTTT. Its translation: CASRIRGGGNSPLHF.

V and J are TRBV12-3 or TRBV12-4 and TRBJ1-2; D call uncertain. CDR3 length equals 18 residues. The germline V and J ends were trimmed by 5 bases and 0 bases, with 22 bases remaining between them. DNA for the CDR3: TGTGCCAGCAGTAACGCCTACCATCCCAACTCTCCTAACTATGGCTACACCTTC. Protein sequence: CASSNAYHPNSPNYGYTF.

The rearrangement joins TRBV5-6 to TRBJ2-3; TRBD2 matches 7 bases. After removal of 1 base from V and 4 bases from J, the junction contained 6 bases not matched to a gene. CDR1 is SGHDT and CDR2 is YYEEEE in the germline V gene. The CDR3 totals 15 residues. CDR3 residues: CASSLKTSEADTQYF. The CDR3 DNA follows: TGTGCCAGCAGCTTGAAAACTAGCGAGGCAGATACGCAGTATTTT. Complete variable domain (other parts from reference TRBV5-6 and TRBJ2-3): DAGVTQSPTHLIKTRGQQVTLRCSPKSGHDTVSWYQQALGQGPQFIFQYYEEEERQRGNFPDRFSGHQFPNYSSELNVNALLLGDSALYLCASSLKTSEADTQYFGPGTRLTVL.

This clonotype was seen at least ten times. The rearrangement links TRBV20-1 to TRBJ2-5; D not resolved. CDR1 and CDR2 from the germline V gene are DFQATT and SNEGSKA (reference sequence). Deletions cut 2 bases from V and 5 bases from J, with 9 bases between. CDR3 length: 12 residues. The DNA of the CDR3 is TGCAGTGCTAGAACTGACGGGGAGACCCAGTACTTC. Protein: CSARTDGETQYF.

This clonotype was detected many times. The chain is built from TRBV28 and TRBJ1-6, with a possible D match to TRBD1 (5 bases). V lost 6 bases and J 6 bases, leaving 15 bases between the germline ends. Germline CDR1 and CDR2: MDHEN and SYDVKM. The CDR3 runs 15 residues. The CDR3 here is CASRDSRVLNSPLHF. The CDR3 coding sequence is TGTGCCAGCAGAGACAGTCGGGTTCTTAATTCACCCCTCCACTTT.

Many counts were recorded for this clonotype. The V and J genes are TRBV20-1 and TRBJ1-2, with a weak D call TRBD1 (6 bases). The CDR3 consists of 13 residues. The ends were cut back, 0 bases at V and 5 bases at J, with 10 bases in the middle. CDR1 is DFQATT, CDR2 SNEGSKA, per germline (reference sequence). The CDR3 region is CSAREGGAYGYTF. The CDR3 nucleotides read TGCAGTGCTAGAGAGGGGGGCGCATATGGCTACACCTTC.

The chain has TRBV20-1 and TRBJ2-3; D is possibly TRBD2 (5 bases). This CDR3 is 13 amino acids long. Per germline, CDR1 DFQATT and CDR2 SNEGSKA (reference sequence). V was trimmed by 3 bases and J by 4 bases, leaving 11 bases between them. The CDR3 DNA sequence: TGCAGTGCTAGGGACTTTCAGGCAGATACGCAGTATTTT. It codes for CSARDFQADTQYF.

This clonotype occurred a few times. This rearrangement joins TRBV2 to TRBJ1-5; TRBD1 is a possible D gene (6 bases). Germline assignment: CDR1 SNHLY and CDR2 FYNNEI. The CDR3 totals 15 residues. V was cut by 6 bases and J by 6 bases, with 18 bases left in between. The CDR3 loop is CASSQDKGGGQPQHF. The CDR3 bases are TGTGCCAGCAGCCAAGATAAGGGGGGTGGTCAGCCCCAGCATTTT. Based on the CDR3 plus reference TRBV2 and TRBJ1-5, the full variable domain is EPEVTQTPSHQVTQMGQEVILRCVPISNHLYFYWYRQILGQKVEFLVSFYNNEISEKSEIFDDQFSVERPDGSNFTLKIRSTKLEDSAMYFCASSQDKGGGQPQHFGDGTRLSIL.

In this sample, this clonotype turned up a few times. This chain links TRBV20-1 with TRBJ1-5; D is uncertain. The CDR3 contains 16 residues. Germline loops: CDR1 DFQATT, CDR2 SNEGSKA (reference sequence). V gave up 3 bases and J gave up 3 bases, with 18 bases separating them. The CDR3 bases are TGCAGTGCTAGTAAACGGGCTGGGCAGAACAATCAGCCCCAGCATTTT. Its translation is CSASKRAGQNNQPQHF.

The sample holds many counts of this clonotype. This chain connects TRBV5-8 to TRBJ2-7; TRBD2 matches 7 bases. Germline values: CDR1 SGHTS, CDR2 YDEGEE. The CDR3 is 15 amino acids. J was trimmed by 0 bases and V by 3 bases; bases with no gene match: 6. CDR3 DNA: TGTGCCAGCAGCTGGGGGGGGAGAAGCTCCTACGAGCAGTACTTC. Amino acids: CASSWGGRSSYEQYF.

In its sample, this clonotype was seen many times. The chain couples TRBV20-1 to TRBJ2-7; 12 bases map to TRBD2. Germline trimming cut 2 bases from V and 0 bases from J; bases unmatched to any gene: 2. This CDR3 is built from 15 residues. The germline V gene has CDR1 DFQATT and CDR2 SNEGSKA (reference sequence). CDR3 DNA sequence: TGCAGTGCTAGATGGACTAGCGGGGTCTCCTACGAGCAGTACTTC. Its protein product is CSARWTSGVSYEQYF.

The chain joins TRBV5-1 to TRBJ1-5; tentatively, D is TRBD1 (5 bases). The CDR3 length is 16 residues. The V and J ends lost 0 bases and 0 bases respectively, with 10 bases between them. Germline-derived CDR1 and CDR2 are SGHRS and YFSETQ. Here the CDR3 reads CASSLGGLDSNQPQHF. Here the CDR3 DNA reads TGCGCCAGCAGCTTGGGGGGGTTGGATAGCAATCAGCCCCAGCATTTT.

The table lists this clonotype with many counts. The chain uses TRBV6-6 and TRBJ1-3; 7 nucleotides align to TRBD1. With V trimmed by 2 bases and J by 2 bases, 3 bases remained unmatched. This CDR3 comprises 15 residues. CDR1 MNHNY and CDR2 SVGAGI come from the germline V gene (reference sequence). For the CDR3, the DNA is TGTGCCAGCAGTTACACTACAGGGGCTGGAAACACCATATATTTT. Its protein product is CASSYTTGAGNTIYF.